This TCR beta chain was sequenced in a study of T cells after yellow fever vaccination. The wider study: Where fractions had low cell numbers, libraries were prepared from them with the SMART-Seq v4 Ultra Low Input RNA kit. Study-wide findings and caveats: The booster saw the reappearance of most primary-vaccination clones (roughly 96% CD4, around 90% CD8). Repertoires sorted by FACS could include abundant clonotypes that are contaminants from the bulk population.

One entry per CDR3 protein results from TCRdb running MiXCR on the 5' RACE reads. The sample consists of about 330,000 distinct CDR3 sequences, about 4% of them appearing once. This clonotype was recorded a few times. Its matching antigen is unknown. The ends lost 3 bases at V and 4 bases at J; junction bases unmatched: 2. The CDR3 consists of 14 residues. CDR1 is LGHNA and CDR2 is YNFKEQ in the germline V gene. The TCR was taken from a man aged 18 to 35 who received the YFV17D yellow fever vaccine. The sequenced sample was PBMCs, obtained 5 days after the yellow fever booster vaccination. The rearrangement uses TRBV4-2 and TRBJ2-2; 7 bases are a match to TRBD2. The CDR3 sequence is CASSHGEGTGELFF. As DNA, the CDR3 is TGTGCCAGCAGCCATGGGGAGGGCACCGGGGAGCTGTTTTTT.